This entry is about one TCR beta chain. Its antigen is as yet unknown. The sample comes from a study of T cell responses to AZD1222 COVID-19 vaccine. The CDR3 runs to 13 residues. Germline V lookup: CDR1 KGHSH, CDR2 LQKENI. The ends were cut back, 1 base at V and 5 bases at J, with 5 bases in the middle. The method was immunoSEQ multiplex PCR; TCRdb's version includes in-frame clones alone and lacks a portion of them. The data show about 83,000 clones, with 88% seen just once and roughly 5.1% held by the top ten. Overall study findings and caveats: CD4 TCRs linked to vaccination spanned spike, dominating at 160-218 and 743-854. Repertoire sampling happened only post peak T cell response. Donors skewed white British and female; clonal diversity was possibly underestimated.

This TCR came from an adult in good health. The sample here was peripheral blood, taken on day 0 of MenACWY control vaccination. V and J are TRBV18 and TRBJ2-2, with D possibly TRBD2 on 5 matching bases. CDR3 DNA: TGTGCCAGCTCACCACGGGAGACCGGGGAGCTGTTTTTT. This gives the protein CASSPRETGELFF. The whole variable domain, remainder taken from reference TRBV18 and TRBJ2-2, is NAGVMQNPRHLVRRRGQEARLRCSPMKGHSHVYWYRQLPEEGLKFMVYLQKENIIDESGMPKERFSAEFPKEGPSILRIQQVVRGDSAAYFCASSPRETGELFFGEGSRLTVL.